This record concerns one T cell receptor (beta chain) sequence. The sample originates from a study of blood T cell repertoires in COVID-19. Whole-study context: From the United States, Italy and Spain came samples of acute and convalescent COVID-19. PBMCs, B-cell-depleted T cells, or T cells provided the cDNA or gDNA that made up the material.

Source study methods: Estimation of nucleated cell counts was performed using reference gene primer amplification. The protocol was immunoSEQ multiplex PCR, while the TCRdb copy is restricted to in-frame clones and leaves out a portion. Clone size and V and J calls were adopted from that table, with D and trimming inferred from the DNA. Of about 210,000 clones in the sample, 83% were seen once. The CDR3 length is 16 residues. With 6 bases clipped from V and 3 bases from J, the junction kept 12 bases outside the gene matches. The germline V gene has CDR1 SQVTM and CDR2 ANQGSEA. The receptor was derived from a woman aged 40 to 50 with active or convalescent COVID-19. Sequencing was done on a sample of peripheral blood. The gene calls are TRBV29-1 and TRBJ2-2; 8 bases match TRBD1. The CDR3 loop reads CSVANYRDRYTGELFF. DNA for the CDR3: TGCAGCGTGGCCAACTATCGGGACAGGTACACCGGGGAGCTGTTTTTT.